Listed here are 3 T cell receptor beta chains from one sample, sequenced in a study. TCRdb ran MiXCR on the RT-PCR reads and lists one entry per CDR3 protein. The table includes about 680,000 distinct CDR3 sequences, 14% detected once. The sequencing input was memory CD4+ T cells from blood. These receptors originate from a female donor in good health, serving as a healthy control.

The chain recombines TRBV7-2 with TRBJ2-3; 8 nucleotides agree with TRBD2. Germline CDR1 and CDR2: SGHTA and FQGNSA. The CDR3 has 17 amino acids. The ends lost 6 bases at V and 0 bases at J; junction bases unmatched: 11. Here the CDR3 reads CASRIRGGTTSTDTQYF. The CDR3 region has the DNA TGTGCCAGCAGGATTCGCGGGGGGACGACTAGCACAGATACGCAGTATTTT.

This clonotype showed up many times. The chain links TRBV7-8 to TRBJ2-4; no clear D gene. Germline assignment: CDR1 SGHVS and CDR2 FQNEAQ. V was clipped by 3 bases and J by 0 bases, with 9 bases between them. The CDR3 runs to 15 residues. CDR3 nucleotide sequence: TGTGCCAGCAGCTTCCAGCCCCAAGCCAAAAACATTCAGTACTTC. It translates to CASSFQPQAKNIQYF.

V is TRBV29-1 and J is TRBJ1-1, with D perhaps TRBD1 (6 bases). Between the trimmed V and J ends, which lost 7 bases and 2 bases, there was a span of 14 bases. This CDR3 contains 13 residues. Germline CDR1 reads SQVTM; CDR2 reads ANQGSEA. The CDR3 loop reads CSAKSTGNTEAFF. CDR3 coding DNA: TGCAGCGCTAAATCGACAGGAAACACTGAAGCTTTCTTT.